The rows below give T cell receptor beta chains drawn from one sample of a study of T cells in Graves' hyperthyroidism and ophthalmopathy. TCRdb used MiXCR to reprocess the multiplex PCR reads, holding one entry per CDR3 protein. Of around 620,000 distinct CDR3 sequences listed, roughly 50% are singletons. Sequenced: peripheral blood or thyroid tissue (not recorded which). These receptors all come from an adult woman with Graves' disease, either hyperthyroidism or ophthalmopathy (not recorded which). The CDR3 runs from the conserved cysteine through the conserved F or W.

>TRBJ2-5|TRBV27
CASSYGQGAETQYF
>TRBJ1-2|TRBV6-2/TRBV6-3
CASTQRGDGYGYTF
>TRBJ1-5|TRBV19
CASSTTIFGTGGVDNQPQHF
>TRBJ2-5|TRBV9
CASSRQGVQETQYF
>TRBJ2-7|TRBV10-3
CAISISGGANEQYF
>TRBJ2-2|TRBV7-2
CASSLVTAGTGELFF
>TRBJ1-5|TRBV20-1
CSASGSFGSNQPQHF
>TRBJ1-6|TRBV9
CASSRGAHSPLHF
>TRBJ2-7|TRBV11-2
CASSQDRVNAYEQYF
>TRBJ1-2|TRBV5-1
CASTTGGRDGYTF
>TRBJ2-1|TRBV7-9
CASSSKSGDPYNEQFF
>TRBJ1-5|TRBV2
CASRRGRANQPQHF
>TRBJ1-2|TRBV7-3
CVSSLSAGASGYTF
>TRBJ1-1|TRBV7-9
CASSPDSHSFF
>TRBJ2-5|TRBV7-9
CASSFGRTVEYQETQYF
>TRBJ2-5|TRBV2
CASAAGLAGDKETQYF
>TRBJ1-3|TRBV12-3/TRBV12-4
CASTPGHMNTIYF
>TRBJ1-3|TRBV7-2
CASSIQGPGNTIYF
>TRBJ2-2|TRBV24-1
CATRQGTSGELFF
>TRBJ2-7|TRBV15
CATSRDPGSEQYF
>TRBJ2-3|TRBV2
CASRRDRGADTQYF
>TRBJ2-7|TRBV10-3
CAIRSGARARDEQYF
>TRBJ1-5|TRBV10-3
CAIREQGSNQPQHF
>TRBJ2-7|TRBV24-1
CATSVVGKRYEQYF
>TRBJ1-1|TRBV7-9
CASSYSGGETEAFF
>TRBJ2-7|TRBV6-1
CASSRGNFEQYF
>TRBJ2-7|TRBV20-1
CSAKTGVYEQYF
>TRBJ2-7|TRBV20-1
CSATGTGSYEQYF
>TRBJ1-6|TRBV7-9
CASSLAFGASPLHF
>TRBJ2-7|TRBV5-6
CASSLVDKAYSYEQYF
>TRBJ2-7|TRBV10-3
CAISGGEIDEQYF
>TRBJ2-5|TRBV7-9
CASSLSLAEVETQYF
>TRBJ2-5|TRBV20-1
CSASLPGTSGRKETQYF
>TRBJ1-5|TRBV29-1
CSVEAGGGQPQHF
>TRBJ1-2|TRBV27
CASTKALTGMYGYTF
>TRBJ1-2|TRBV10-3
CAISASGQFYGYTF
>TRBJ2-5|TRBV4-1
CASSQRRLAGQETQYF
>TRBJ1-3|TRBV9
CASSPPGQDSGNTIYF
>TRBJ1-1|TRBV5-1
CASSLDRGGTEAFF
>TRBJ2-6|TRBV6-1
CGDGTGANVLTF